This T cell receptor beta chain comes out of a study of T cell responses to AZD1222 COVID-19 vaccine. Produced via immunoSEQ multiplex PCR; TCRdb's table is partial and in-frame only. The sample comprises about 160,000 clones, just over 90% of which are singletons, and approximately 0.98% rests with the top ten. With regard to this clone: Its antigen remains unknown.

The ends lost 4 bases at V and 3 bases at J; junction bases unmatched: 5. The CDR3 is made up of 14 amino acids. Germline CDR1 LGHDT, CDR2 YNNKEL (reference sequence). Study conclusions and caveats: A mostly white British donor set with more females was recruited, and clonal diversity was possibly underestimated. Distributed over spike, vaccine-associated CD4 TCRs predominated at 160-218 and 743-854. The repertoires were collected only after the peak T cell response.

This sequence was found in an adult who received the AZD1222 COVID-19 vaccine. The source material was peripheral blood, sampled 28 days after the second AZD1222 dose. The gene calls are TRBV3-1 (or the pseudogene TRBV3-2) and TRBJ2-7, with 8 bases lining up with TRBD1. This CDR3 reads CASSPGTGVYEQYF. The CDR3 region has the DNA TGTGCCAGCAGCCCCGGGACAGGCGTCTACGAGCAGTACTTC.